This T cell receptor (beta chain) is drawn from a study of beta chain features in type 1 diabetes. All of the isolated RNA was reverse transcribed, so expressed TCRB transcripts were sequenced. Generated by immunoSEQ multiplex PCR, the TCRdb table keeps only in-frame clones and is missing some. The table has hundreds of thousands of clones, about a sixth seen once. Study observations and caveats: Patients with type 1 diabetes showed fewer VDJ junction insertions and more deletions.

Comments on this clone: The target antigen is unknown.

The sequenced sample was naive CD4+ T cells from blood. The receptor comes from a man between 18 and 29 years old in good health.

CDR3 nucleotide sequence: TGTGCCAGTAGTAGGTACGGGGGGAACTATGGCTACACCTTC. It codes for CASSRYGGNYGYTF. The V gene is TRBV19, the J gene TRBJ1-2; a possible D gene is TRBD1 (5 bases). From germline, CDR1 is LNHDA and CDR2 SQIVND (reference sequence). The length of the CDR3 is 14 residues. Trimming removed 4 bases at V and 2 bases at J, with 11 bases between.